The T cell receptor beta chain under discussion was sequenced for a study of T cell repertoires in cytomegalovirus infection. In TCRdb, the reads were re-called with MiXCR into one record per CDR3 protein. The data hold about 900,000 distinct CDR3 sequences, with roughly 30% observed a single time. This clonotype was observed a few times. Its matching antigen is unknown. This CDR3 has 15 amino acids. Germline loops: CDR1 MNHEY, CDR2 SMNVEV (reference sequence). Trimming stripped 6 bases from V and 4 bases from J, with 16 bases between. The clonotype comes from a human donor in good health (CMV status not recorded). Some clones in this sample may be carry-over from other donors' samples. The material sequenced was cultured CD8+ T cells from PBMCs, taken from culture after CMV antigen stimulation. V and J are TRBV27 and TRBJ2-1; the D gene could be TRBD1 or TRBD2 (5 bases each). In nucleotides, the CDR3 is TGTGCCAGCAGACCGACTACCCGACAGTACAATGAGCAGTTCTTC. It translates to CASRPTTRQYNEQFF.